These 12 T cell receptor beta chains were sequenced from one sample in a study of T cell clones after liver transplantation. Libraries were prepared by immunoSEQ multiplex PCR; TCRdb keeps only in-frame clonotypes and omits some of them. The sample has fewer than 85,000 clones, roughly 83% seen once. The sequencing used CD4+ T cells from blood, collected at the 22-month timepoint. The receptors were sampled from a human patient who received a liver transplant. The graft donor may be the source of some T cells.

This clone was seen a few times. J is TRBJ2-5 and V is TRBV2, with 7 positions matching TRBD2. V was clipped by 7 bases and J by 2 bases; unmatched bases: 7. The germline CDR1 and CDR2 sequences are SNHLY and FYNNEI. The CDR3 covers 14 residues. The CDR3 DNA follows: TGTGCCAGCAATATAGCGGGCGATCAAGAGACCCAGTACTTC. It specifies CASNIAGDQETQYF. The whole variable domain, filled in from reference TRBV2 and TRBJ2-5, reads EPEVTQTPSHQVTQMGQEVILRCVPISNHLYFYWYRQILGQKVEFLVSFYNNEISEKSEIFDDQFSVERPDGSNFTLKIRSTKLEDSAMYFCASNIAGDQETQYFGPGTRLLVL.

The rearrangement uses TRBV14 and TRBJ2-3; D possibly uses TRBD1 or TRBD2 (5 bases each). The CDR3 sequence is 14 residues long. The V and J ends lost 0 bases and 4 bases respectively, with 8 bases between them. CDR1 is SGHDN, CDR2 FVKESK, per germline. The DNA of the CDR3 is TGTGCCAGCAGCCAAGATTTGGGGGCAGATACGCAGTATTTT. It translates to CASSQDLGADTQYF.

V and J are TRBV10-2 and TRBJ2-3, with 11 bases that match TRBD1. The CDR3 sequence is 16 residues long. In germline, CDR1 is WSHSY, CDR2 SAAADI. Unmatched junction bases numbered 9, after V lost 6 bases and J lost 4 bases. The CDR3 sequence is CASRDWGQGEADTQYF. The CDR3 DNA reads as TGCGCCAGCAGGGACTGGGGACAGGGGGAGGCAGATACGCAGTATTTT.

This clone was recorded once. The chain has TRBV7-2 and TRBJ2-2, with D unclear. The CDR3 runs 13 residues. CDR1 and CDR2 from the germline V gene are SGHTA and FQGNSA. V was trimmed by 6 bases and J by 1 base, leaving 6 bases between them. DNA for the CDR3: TGTGCCAGCAGGCCCCAGAACACCGGGGAGCTGTTTTTT. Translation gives CASRPQNTGELFF. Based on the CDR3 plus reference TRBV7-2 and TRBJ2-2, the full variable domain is GAGVSQSPSNKVTEKGKDVELRCDPISGHTALYWYRQSLGQGLEFLIYFQGNSAPDKSGLPSDRFSAERTGGSVSTLTIQRTQQEDSAVYLCASRPQNTGELFFGEGSRLTVL.

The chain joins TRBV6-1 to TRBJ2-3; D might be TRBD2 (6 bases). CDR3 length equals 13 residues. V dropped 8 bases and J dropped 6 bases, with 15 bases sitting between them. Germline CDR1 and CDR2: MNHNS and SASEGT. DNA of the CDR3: TGTGCCAGCCCGGGACTGACGCCGGATACGCAGTATTTT. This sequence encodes CASPGLTPDTQYF.

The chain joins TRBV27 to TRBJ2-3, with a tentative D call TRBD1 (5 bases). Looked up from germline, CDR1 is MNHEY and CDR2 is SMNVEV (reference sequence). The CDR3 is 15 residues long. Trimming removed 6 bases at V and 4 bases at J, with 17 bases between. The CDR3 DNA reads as TGTGCCAGCAGCCCGAGAGTAGGGGCTGCAGATACGCAGTATTTT. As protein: CASSPRVGAADTQYF.

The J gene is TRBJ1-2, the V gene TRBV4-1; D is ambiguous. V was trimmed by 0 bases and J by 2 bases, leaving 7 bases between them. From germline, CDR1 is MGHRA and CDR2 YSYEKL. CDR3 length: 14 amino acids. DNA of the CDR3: TGCGCCAGCAGCCAAGAGGGAGGGAACTATGGCTACACCTTC. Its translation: CASSQEGGNYGYTF.

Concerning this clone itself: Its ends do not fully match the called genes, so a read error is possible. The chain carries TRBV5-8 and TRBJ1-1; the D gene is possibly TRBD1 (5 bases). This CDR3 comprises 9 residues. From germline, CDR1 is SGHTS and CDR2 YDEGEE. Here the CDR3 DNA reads TGTGCCAGCGTCACCAGGGTCAGTTTT. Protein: CASVTRVSF.

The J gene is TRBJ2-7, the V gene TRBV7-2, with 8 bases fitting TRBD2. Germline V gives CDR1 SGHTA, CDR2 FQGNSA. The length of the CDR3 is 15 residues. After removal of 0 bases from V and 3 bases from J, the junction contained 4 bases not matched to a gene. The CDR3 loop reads CASSLALSGGYEQYF. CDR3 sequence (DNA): TGTGCCAGCAGCTTAGCTCTAAGCGGGGGCTACGAGCAGTACTTC.

In DNA, the CDR3 is TGTGCCAGCAGTTTTTGGAGTAGCGGGAGGTGCACAGATACGCAGTATTTT. As protein: CASSFWSSGRCTDTQYF. The chain recombines TRBV28 with TRBJ2-3; TRBD2 agrees at 10 bases. This CDR3 has 17 amino acids. The V segment lost 3 bases and the J segment 1 base; nucleotides outside the gene matches: 7. Germline V gene lookup returns CDR1 MDHEN and CDR2 SYDVKM.

The CDR3 DNA sequence: TGTGCCACCCACCCACCACAGGGGGCGCGGGGCTACACCTTC. It specifies CATHPPQGARGYTF. The rearrangement joins TRBV10-3 to TRBJ1-2; 9 bases are a match to TRBD1. The CDR3 spans 14 residues. Trimming cost V 10 bases and J 8 bases; bases outside gene matches: 14. Germline CDR1 and CDR2: ENHRY and SYGVKD.

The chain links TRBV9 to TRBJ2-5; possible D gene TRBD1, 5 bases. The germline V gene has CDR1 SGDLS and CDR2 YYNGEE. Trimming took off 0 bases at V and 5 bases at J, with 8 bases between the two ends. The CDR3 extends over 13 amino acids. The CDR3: CASSVGGFETQYF. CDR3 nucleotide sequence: TGTGCCAGCAGCGTAGGGGGCTTTGAGACCCAGTACTTC.